The source of this T cell receptor (beta chain) is a study of CD8+ T cells in alopecia areata. Study-level background: Those treated were given oral tofacitinib at 5 to 10 mg twice daily.

Whole-study results and caveats: Elevated clonality characterized lesional scalp relative to normal scalp, particularly in alopecia totalis/universalis. Between patients, shared TCR sequences were less clear than in mice. This was possibly due in part to HLA diversity in the patient population.

cDNA serving as the sequencing template came from extracted, reverse transcribed RNA. Generated by immunoSEQ multiplex PCR, the TCRdb table keeps only in-frame clones and is missing some. The table lists roughly 150,000 clones, 40% to 50% of them singletons, with 6.5% to 7.5% in the top ten. PBMCs yielded sorted CD4+ and CD8+ T cells. In germline, CDR1 is MDHEN, CDR2 SYDVKM. Trimming cost V 5 bases and J 8 bases; bases outside gene matches: 8. CDR3 size: 14 residues. This clone has a handful of counts. Its cognate antigen is unknown. The chain joins TRBV28 to TRBJ2-1; 8 nucleotides match TRBD2. Sequencing was performed on CD4+ T cells sorted from blood. This clonotype originated in a human donor with alopecia areata. The CDR3 DNA follows: TGTGCCAGCAGTCTCGGACTAGCTTCTCATGAGCAGTTCTTC. Residues: CASSLGLASHEQFF.